Following are 28 T cell receptor beta chains from one sample sequenced in a study of blood T cell repertoires in COVID-19. Generated by immunoSEQ multiplex PCR, the TCRdb table keeps only in-frame clones and is missing some. Here the sample spans about 200,000 clones, 80% to 95% being singletons. Sequenced sample: peripheral blood. The source is a man between 60 and 70 years old with COVID-19, enrolled during active disease.

CDR3 nucleotides: TGTGCCAGCGGGTCGAGGGTGTCGGGTAATTCACCCCTCCACTTT. Encoded protein: CASGSRVSGNSPLHF. This chain uses TRBV6-6 with TRBJ1-6, with D unresolved. The V end lost 8 bases, the J end lost 6 bases, and 17 bases lay between the germline ends. CDR3 size: 15 residues. The germline gives CDR1 MNHNY, CDR2 SVGAGI (reference sequence).

The rearrangement links TRBV20-1 to TRBJ1-4, with 10 bases lining up with TRBD1. This CDR3 has 17 residues. From germline, CDR1 is DFQATT and CDR2 SNEGSKA (reference sequence). V trimming: 3 bases; J trimming: 8 bases; junction bases outside the gene matches: 15. The chain's CDR3 is CSASLRDRGFGGEKLFF. The DNA for the CDR3 is TGCAGTGCTAGTTTGCGGGACAGGGGCTTCGGCGGGGAAAAACTGTTTTTT.

The chain has TRBV11-1 and TRBJ2-1; a weak D match, TRBD2 (5 bases). Trimming left V 2 bases short and J 6 bases short, with 14 bases between. The CDR3 extends over 15 amino acids. CDR1 is SGHAT, CDR2 FQDESV, per germline (reference sequence). The chain's CDR3 is CASSLWQTTSNEQFF. Here the CDR3 DNA reads TGTGCCAGCAGCTTATGGCAGACTACAAGCAATGAGCAGTTCTTC.

The J gene is TRBJ2-7, the V gene TRBV5-1, with 7 bases matching TRBD1. The germline CDR1 and CDR2 sequences are SGHRS and YFSETQ. V shed 4 bases and J 1 base; nucleotides not matched to a gene: 5. CDR3 length: 14 amino acids. CDR3 sequence reads: CASSPRDSSYEQYF. CDR3 nucleotide sequence: TGCGCCAGCAGCCCCCGGGACAGTTCCTACGAGCAGTACTTC.

J is TRBJ2-7 and V is TRBV7-9; D is unclear. Trimming took 2 bases from V and 3 from J, leaving 5 bases between them. The germline V gene has CDR1 SEHNR and CDR2 FQNEAQ (reference sequence). This CDR3 is 12 amino acids long. CDR3 DNA: TGTGCCAGCAGCTTACTCCGCTACGAGCAGTACTTC. The encoded protein is CASSLLRYEQYF. Looking up the rest from reference TRBV7-9 and TRBJ2-7 gives the full variable domain: DTGVSQNPRHKITKRGQNVTFRCDPISEHNRLYWYRQTLGQGPEFLTYFQNEAQLEKSRLLSDRFSAERPKGSFSTLEIQRTEQGDSAMYLCASSLLRYEQYFGPGTRLTVT.

The chain combines TRBV5-1 with TRBJ2-2, with 8 bases matching TRBD2. CDR3 length equals 15 residues. With V trimmed by 4 bases and J by 6 bases, 8 bases remained unmatched. The germline V gene encodes CDR1 SGHRS and CDR2 YFSETQ. CDR3 in amino acids: CASSNPRGAPGELFF. Here the CDR3 DNA reads TGCGCCAGCAGCAACCCGCGGGGGGCCCCCGGGGAGCTGTTTTTT.

This clone showed up just once. V and J are TRBV11-3 and TRBJ1-1; 8 bases agree with TRBD1. V lost 3 bases and J lost 3; bases outside the gene matches: 9. This CDR3 is built from 16 residues. CDR1 is SGHNT and CDR2 is YENEEA in the germline V gene. CDR3 sequence reads: CASSFAGGRGDTEAFF. For the CDR3, the DNA is TGTGCCAGCAGCTTTGCAGGGGGCAGGGGGGACACTGAAGCTTTCTTT.

This clone was counted only a few times. The V call is TRBV7-9, the J call TRBJ2-5, with D hard to call. In germline, CDR1 is SEHNR, CDR2 FQNEAQ (reference sequence). The CDR3 sequence is 16 residues long. V lost 4 bases and J 2 bases, leaving 17 bases between the germline ends. CDR3: CASSSRRVVEQETQYF. The CDR3 DNA reads as TGTGCCAGCAGCTCACGCCGGGTTGTAGAGCAAGAGACCCAGTACTTC.

The V gene is TRBV18, the J gene TRBJ1-1; D remains unclear. The CDR3 runs to 12 residues. Germline CDR1 is KGHSH and CDR2 is LQKENI. The V gene lost 3 bases and the J gene lost 1 base, with 3 bases spanning the gap. DNA of the CDR3: TGTGCCAGCTCACCCCAGAACACTGAAGCTTTCTTT. Translating gives CASSPQNTEAFF.

The V call is TRBV3-1 (or the pseudogene TRBV3-2), the J call TRBJ2-1; 9 bases map to TRBD2. Per the germline V gene, CDR1 is LGHDT and CDR2 is YNNKEL (reference sequence). With V trimmed by 4 bases and J by 0 bases, 4 bases remained unmatched. The CDR3 length is 16 residues. The CDR3 nucleotides read TGTGCCAGCAGCCGTAGCGGGAGTGCCTCCTACAATGAGCAGTTCTTC. It codes for CASSRSGSASYNEQFF.

This clone came up once. V usage is TRBV9 and J usage is TRBJ2-2; D is unresolved. The V and J ends lost 0 bases and 4 bases respectively, with 4 bases between them. The CDR3 consists of 13 residues. The germline gives CDR1 SGDLS, CDR2 YYNGEE. In DNA, the CDR3 is TGTGCCAGCAGCGTAGGGCCCACCGGGGAGCTGTTTTTT. As protein: CASSVGPTGELFF. The whole variable domain, filled in from reference TRBV9 and TRBJ2-2, reads DSGVTQTPKHLITATGQRVTLRCSPRSGDLSVYWYQQSLDQGLQFLIQYYNGEERAKGNILERFSAQQFPDLHSELNLSSLELGDSALYFCASSVGPTGELFFGEGSRLTVL.

The CDR3 reads CASSSLHPFSANTGELFF. As DNA, the CDR3 is TGTGCCAGCAGCTCCCTACACCCCTTCAGCGCGAACACCGGGGAGCTGTTTTTT. The chain has TRBV4-2 and TRBJ2-2, with D hard to call. CDR3 length equals 18 residues. Trimming left V 5 bases short and J 0 bases short, with 19 bases between. Germline-derived CDR1 and CDR2 are LGHNA and YNFKEQ.

This clone was recorded once. The chain links TRBV6-5 to TRBJ2-7, with D possibly being TRBD2 (6 bases). There are 15 residues in the CDR3. The germline V and J ends were trimmed by 4 bases and 1 base, with 14 bases remaining between them. In germline, CDR1 is MNHEY, CDR2 SVGAGI. CDR3 bases: TGTGCCAGCAGTTTGGGGAGGACCGGATCCTACGAGCAGTACTTC. This encodes CASSLGRTGSYEQYF.

V is TRBV19 and J is TRBJ2-1; 7 nucleotides align to TRBD2. Germline V gene data show CDR1 as LNHDA and CDR2 as SQIVND (reference sequence). The CDR3 consists of 15 residues. The trim removed 7 bases at V and 0 bases at J, leaving 6 bases unmatched. The CDR3 nucleotides are TGTGCCAGTACCCGGGGGGTAAGCTCCTACAATGAGCAGTTCTTC. Residues: CASTRGVSSYNEQFF. Using reference TRBV19 and TRBJ2-1 for the parts outside the CDR3, the full variable domain is DGGITQSPKYLFRKEGQNVTLSCEQNLNHDAMYWYRQDPGQGLRLIYYSQIVNDFQKGDIAEGYSVSREKKESFPLTVTSAQKNPTAFYLCASTRGVSSYNEQFFGPGTRLTVL.

The chain links TRBV5-1 to TRBJ2-3; perhaps TRBD1 as D (5 bases). The CDR3 spans 14 residues. Trimming removed 0 bases at V and 5 bases at J, with 10 bases between. The germline V gene has CDR1 SGHRS and CDR2 YFSETQ. The CDR3 nucleotides are TGCGCCAGCAGCTTGGCCCTGGGGCAAGATACGCAGTATTTT. Translation: CASSLALGQDTQYF.

The chain carries TRBV7-2 and TRBJ1-5, with TRBD1 matching 11 bases. CDR1 SGHTA and CDR2 FQGNSA come from the germline V gene. After removal of 5 bases from V and 3 bases from J, the junction contained 3 bases not matched to a gene. The length of the CDR3 is 15 residues. CDR3 nucleotide sequence: TGTGCCAGCAGCCAGGACAGGGGGCCCAATCAGCCCCAGCATTTT. Translating it yields CASSQDRGPNQPQHF.

Note on this clone: Other DNA sequences in the same sample also yield this CDR3. This chain uses TRBV30 with TRBJ1-6; tentatively, D is TRBD1 (5 bases). Germline V gene lookup returns CDR1 GTSNPN and CDR2 SVGIG (reference sequence). Trimming stripped 2 bases from V and 7 bases from J, with 12 bases between. This CDR3 is built from 14 residues. The CDR3 bases are TGTGCCTGGAGTCGTGGGGGGAGCAATTCACCCCTCCACTTT. Amino acid sequence: CAWSRGGSNSPLHF. The full variable domain, in which reference TRBV30 and TRBJ1-6 provide the parts outside the CDR3, is SQTIHQWPATLVQPVGSPLSLECTVEGTSNPNLYWYRQAAGRGLQLLFYSVGIGQISSEVPQNLSASRPQDRQFILSSKKLLLSDSGFYLCAWSRGGSNSPLHFGNGTRLTVT.

The chain uses TRBV7-9 and TRBJ2-1, with a weak D call TRBD1 (6 bases). The germline V gene encodes CDR1 SEHNR and CDR2 FQNEAQ (reference sequence). This CDR3 is 11 amino acids long. The ends were cut back, 6 bases at V and 7 bases at J, with 7 bases in the middle. The DNA of the CDR3 is TGTGCCAGCAGTCAGGGGAATGAGCAGTTCTTC. Protein product: CASSQGNEQFF.

This sequence joins TRBV2 and TRBJ2-2, with TRBD2 as a possible D gene (6 bases). The CDR3 sequence is 15 residues long. The V and J ends lost 6 bases and 1 base respectively, with 12 bases between them. Germline CDR1 and CDR2: SNHLY and FYNNEI. The CDR3 DNA sequence: TGTGCCAGCAGACCAATAGCGGTGAACACCGGGGAGCTGTTTTTT. It translates to CASRPIAVNTGELFF.

The V gene is TRBV12-5, the J gene TRBJ2-7; TRBD2 is a possible D gene (6 bases). The germline V gene has CDR1 LGHNT and CDR2 FRNRAP. V was pared by 5 bases and J by 5 bases, with 31 bases between. The CDR3 is made up of 19 amino acids. CDR3 DNA sequence: TGTGCTAGTGGTCCCTCAATTTCGGGAGAAGGAAATATTATCCACGAGCAGTACTTC. Amino acids: CASGPSISGEGNIIHEQYF.

The chain has TRBV10-2 and TRBJ2-2; 14 bases agree with TRBD2. Germline values: CDR1 WSHSY, CDR2 SAAADI. Trimming cost V 11 bases and J 4 bases; bases outside gene matches: 9. The CDR3 is 16 amino acids. The CDR3 sequence is CAGRLAGGPSTGELFF. The CDR3 DNA is TGCGCCGGTCGACTAGCGGGGGGGCCTAGCACCGGGGAGCTGTTTTTT.

This chain joins TRBV10-1 and TRBJ2-7; D remains unclear. Per germline, CDR1 WNHNN and CDR2 SYGVQD (reference sequence). This CDR3 has 13 residues. V shed 11 bases and J shed 4 bases, with 18 bases lying between them. CDR3 nucleotides: TGCGCCGGCACGGGTCCCGTGGCTTACGAGCAGTACTTC. Amino acid sequence: CAGTGPVAYEQYF.

The rearrangement uses TRBV6-2 or TRBV6-3 and TRBJ1-6; tentative D call: TRBD1 (5 bases). Trimming removed 2 bases from V and 6 bases from J, with 8 bases in between. The germline V gene encodes CDR1 MNHEY and CDR2 SVGEGT. CDR3 length equals 14 residues. CDR3 sequence: CASSYPQGNSPLHF. The CDR3, as DNA: TGTGCCAGCAGTTACCCGCAGGGTAATTCACCCCTCCACTTT.

The chain employs TRBV28 and TRBJ2-1; 7 bases are shared with TRBD1. The germline V gene encodes CDR1 MDHEN and CDR2 SYDVKM. The CDR3 extends over 17 amino acids. The J segment lost 7 bases and the V segment lost 6 bases, leaving 18 bases of the junction unmatched. CDR3 in amino acids: CASRTDRADFRRNEQFF. Written as DNA, the CDR3 is TGTGCCAGCAGAACTGACAGGGCCGATTTCAGAAGAAATGAGCAGTTCTTC.

This clone has just one count. The chain uses TRBV19 and TRBJ2-3, with a possible D match to TRBD2 (5 bases). Germline assignment: CDR1 LNHDA and CDR2 SQIVND (reference sequence). CDR3 length equals 13 residues. With 7 bases removed from V and 2 bases from J, the gap between germline ends came to 10 bases. CDR3 nucleotide sequence: TGTGCCAGTAACGAGGGAATCACAGATACGCAGTATTTT. Its protein is CASNEGITDTQYF.

The table lists this clone with a count of one. V gene TRBV9 combines with J gene TRBJ2-3, with 8 bases matching TRBD1. The CDR3 has 16 amino acids. Germline V lookup: CDR1 SGDLS, CDR2 YYNGEE. The V gene end was trimmed by 0 bases and the J gene end by 4 bases; junction bases not matched to a gene: 7. CDR3 amino acids: CASSVARDRLADTQYF. The CDR3 DNA follows: TGTGCCAGCAGCGTAGCTCGGGACAGGCTGGCAGATACGCAGTATTTT.

This sequence joins TRBV7-4 and TRBJ1-5; 8 bases map to TRBD1. The CDR3 runs 16 residues. Germline CDR1 and CDR2: SGHVT and SQSDAQ. Trimming cost V 1 base and J 2 bases; bases outside gene matches: 4. The CDR3 loop is CASSLEDREGNQPQHF. The CDR3 DNA reads TGTGCCAGCAGCTTAGAGGACAGGGAGGGCAATCAGCCCCAGCATTTT.

The chain joins TRBV6-6 to TRBJ2-2, with 10 bases identical to TRBD2. CDR3 length equals 18 residues. In germline, CDR1 is MNHNY, CDR2 SVGAGI (reference sequence). J lost 3 bases, V lost 6 bases, and 13 bases had no gene match. CDR3: CASRRLAGGVGDTGELFF. In DNA, the CDR3 is TGTGCCAGCAGGCGACTAGCGGGTGGGGTCGGTGACACCGGGGAGCTGTTTTTT.